This T cell receptor beta chain was recorded in a study of tumor-infiltrating lymphocytes in localized non-small cell lung cancer. Study-wide context: Several tumor histologies, both smoking statuses, and some post-neoadjuvant chemotherapy samples were included. Tumor tissue and non-adjacent uninvolved lung came from each patient. Overall study findings and caveats: Recurrence-free survival showed no association with tumor T-cell fraction. Each assay used a separate piece of the same tissue.

Germline V gene lookup returns CDR1 LNHDA and CDR2 SQIVND (reference sequence). J was trimmed by 3 bases and V by 3 bases; bases with no gene match: 10. The CDR3 length is 16 residues. Some clones are missing from TCRdb's copy, which holds only in-frame ones; the method was immunoSEQ multiplex PCR. The sample shows under 15,000 clones, around 80% of them seen only once. Worth noting for this clone: The antigen is not known.

Material for sequencing was lung tumor tissue. The chain carries TRBV19 and TRBJ2-5; 7 positions agree with TRBD2. This TCR came from a human donor with non-small cell lung cancer. The CDR3 protein is CASSIGGLPGKETQYF. CDR3 coding DNA: TGTGCCAGTAGTATCGGGGGACTACCAGGGAAAGAGACCCAGTACTTC.